The 14 T cell receptor beta chains below all came from one sample that was sequenced in a study of T-cell memory formation after mild COVID-19 (dated by TCRdb to the early 2020s). The library was generated by 5' RACE. The instrument was an Illumina NovaSeq 6000. TCRdb took the public reads, trimmed them with fastp at Q25, ran MiXCR for clone calling and kept in-frame beta chains. Entries that share a CDR3 protein sequence are merged under the most common genes and DNA. The sample table records under 250,000 distinct CDR3 sequences; roughly 15% of these occur just once. The ten largest clones represent 2.1% of the sample. Sequencing was performed on PBMCs or a T cell subset sorted from them (not recorded which). The receptors were sampled from an adult woman who had mild COVID-19 (a few samples of this study predate the infection). The sample titles of this study are shuffled in the database, so cell type and time point are left out; the donor was told from shared clones.

The J gene is TRBJ2-3, the V gene TRBV11-2; a weak D match, TRBD2 (5 bases). Looked up from germline, CDR1 is SGHAT and CDR2 is FQNNGV. The CDR3 runs to 17 residues. Between the trimmed V and J ends, which lost 1 base and 1 base, there was a span of 15 bases. CDR3 residues: CASSLGSRTGGTDTQYF. The CDR3, as DNA: TGTGCCAGCAGCTTAGGGTCTAGGACTGGCGGCACAGATACGCAGTATTTT.

This clonotype has more than one count but fewer than ten. This chain uses TRBV4-2 with TRBJ2-3; D call uncertain. V lost 1 base, J lost 4 bases, and 21 bases lay in between. The CDR3 spans 18 residues. Germline V CDR1 and CDR2: LGHNA, YNFKEQ. Here the CDR3 reads CASSQVQEQSLPPDTQYF. Here the CDR3 DNA reads TGTGCCAGCAGCCAAGTGCAGGAGCAGAGTTTGCCGCCAGATACGCAGTATTTT.

The V gene is TRBV12-3 or TRBV12-4, the J gene TRBJ1-1; D remains unclear. The germline V and J ends were trimmed by 4 bases and 1 base, with 13 bases remaining between them. CDR3 length: 15 amino acids. In DNA form, the CDR3 reads TGTGCCAGCAGTTCTGGGGATTTGGGGAACACTGAAGCTTTCTTT. Protein product: CASSSGDLGNTEAFF.

Only a few counts were recorded for this clonotype. This chain links TRBV7-2 with TRBJ2-3, with 7 bases lining up with TRBD2. Germline lookup yields CDR1 SGHTA and CDR2 FQGNSA. V lost 5 bases and J lost 7; bases outside the gene matches: 12. The CDR3 is made up of 15 amino acids. CDR3 coding DNA: TGTGCCAGCAGCCGCCCCAGCGGGACTTCAAATACGCAGTATTTT. Residues: CASSRPSGTSNTQYF.

This clonotype came up a few times. This chain connects TRBV18 to TRBJ2-7, with TRBD2 matching over 10 bases. The germline gives CDR1 KGHSH, CDR2 LQKENI. The trim removed 3 bases at V and 0 bases at J, leaving 2 bases unmatched. The CDR3 contains 15 residues. The CDR3 spells CASSPERGGSYEQYF. CDR3 in DNA: TGTGCCAGCTCACCCGAGCGGGGGGGCTCCTACGAGCAGTACTTC.

The chain combines TRBV25-1 with TRBJ2-5; 7 nucleotides line up with TRBD1. After removal of 5 bases from V and 5 bases from J, the junction contained 11 bases not matched to a gene. The CDR3 consists of 15 residues. Looked up from germline, CDR1 is MGHDK and CDR2 is SYGVNS. The CDR3 spells CASSSHRGLRETQYF. The CDR3 coding sequence is TGTGCCAGCAGTTCCCACAGGGGCCTAAGGGAGACCCAGTACTTC.

In this sample, this clonotype turned up a few times. The V gene is TRBV18, the J gene TRBJ1-1; 9 bases line up with TRBD1. The V segment lost 6 bases and the J segment 1 base; nucleotides outside the gene matches: 9. CDR1 KGHSH and CDR2 LQKENI come from the germline V gene. The CDR3 totals 16 residues. The chain's CDR3 is CASSQTTGGPNTEAFF. DNA for the CDR3: TGTGCCAGCTCTCAGACGACAGGGGGACCGAACACTGAAGCTTTCTTT.

The gene calls are TRBV20-1 and TRBJ2-3; the D is unclear. Germline lookup yields CDR1 DFQATT and CDR2 SNEGSKA (reference sequence). The CDR3 extends over 10 amino acids. The V and J ends lost 6 bases and 5 bases respectively, with 6 bases between them. CDR3 residues: CSALRDTQYF. The CDR3 nucleotides are TGCAGTGCCCTCCGAGATACGCAGTATTTT.

A few counts support this clonotype. The chain carries TRBV29-1 and TRBJ2-5; the D gene is possibly TRBD1 (6 bases). V gave up 5 bases and J gave up 5 bases, with 15 bases separating them. Germline values: CDR1 SQVTM, CDR2 ANQGSEA. CDR3 size: 13 residues. CDR3 loop: CSVLSGTTETQYF. The CDR3 nucleotides read TGCAGCGTTCTATCGGGGACAACGGAGACCCAGTACTTC.

This clonotype showed up just a few times. The chain has TRBV5-5 and TRBJ2-1; 11 bases align to TRBD1. The CDR3 length is 19 residues. Per the germline V gene, CDR1 is SGHKS and CDR2 is YYEKEE (reference sequence). J gave up 0 bases and V 2 bases, and 10 bases lay outside the gene matches. The CDR3 nucleotides are TGTGCCAGCAGCTTTAGGGGACAGGGGGTCCGGAGCTCCTACAATGAGCAGTTCTTC. This translates into CASSFRGQGVRSSYNEQFF.

Only a few counts were recorded for this clonotype. The chain uses TRBV5-6 and TRBJ2-1, with 9 bases fitting TRBD2. V gave up 4 bases and J gave up 5 bases; unmatched junction bases: 7. CDR3 size: 15 residues. Germline loops: CDR1 SGHDT, CDR2 YYEEEE. DNA for the CDR3: TGTGCCAGCAGCCCGGGACTAGCCCTCAACAATGAGCAGTTCTTC. Amino acid sequence: CASSPGLALNNEQFF.

This sequence joins TRBV19 and TRBJ1-5, with TRBD1 identical over 9 bases. V was pared by 9 bases and J by 2 bases, with 11 bases of the junction left unmatched. The CDR3 runs 16 residues. Germline V gene sequence: CDR1 LNHDA, CDR2 SQIVND (reference sequence). In DNA, the CDR3 is TGTGCCAGCCGGGACAGGGCCGGGAAGGGCAATCAGCCCCAGCATTTT. Translation gives CASRDRAGKGNQPQHF.

The V and J genes are TRBV13 and TRBJ2-5; perhaps TRBD1 as D (5 bases). The CDR3 is made up of 12 amino acids. Per the germline V gene, CDR1 is PRHDT and CDR2 is FYEKMQ (reference sequence). With 5 bases removed from V and 5 bases from J, the gap between germline ends came to 9 bases. The DNA for the CDR3 is TGTGCCAGCAGCCAGGGTGGGGAGACCCAGTACTTC. This encodes CASSQGGETQYF.

This chain links TRBV6-5 with TRBJ1-1, with TRBD1 as a possible D gene (5 bases). The germline gives CDR1 MNHEY, CDR2 SVGAGI. Deletions cut 5 bases from V and 5 bases from J, with 18 bases between. The CDR3 consists of 15 residues. The CDR3 nucleotides are TGTGCCAGCAGTATCGGTCCCGGGGGAGTGACTGAAGCTTTCTTT. This translates into CASSIGPGGVTEAFF.